Listed here are 24 T cell receptor beta chains from one sample, sequenced in a study of tumor-infiltrating lymphocytes in primary liver carcinoma. Investigators took RNA and DNA out together from 20-30 mg of unsorted bulk tissue. A constant-region primer served to make TCR beta cDNA from approximately 490 ng total RNA. Three nested multiplex PCR rounds, a slightly modified ARM-PCR method, built the TCR beta libraries. Investigators reported that the first two PCR rounds, at around 9 cycles each, used TRBV1-TRBV30 forward primers with a C-beta reverse primer. One entry per CDR3 protein, called by TCRdb with MiXCR from the multiplex PCR reads. The data show fewer than 200,000 distinct CDR3 sequences, about 85% seen once. Sequenced: tumor tissue from primary liver carcinoma. The receptors were sampled from a man aged 35-49 years with primary liver carcinoma and hepatitis B virus infection.

A remark on this clonotype: A much larger clone is a single base away; this may be a read error. This chain connects TRBV28 to TRBJ2-1; TRBD2 agrees at 14 bases. CDR3 length: 15 amino acids. Germline V gives CDR1 MDHEN, CDR2 SYDVKM. Losses at the gene ends were 7 bases for V and 9 bases for J; bases not matched to a gene: 8. Written as DNA, the CDR3 is TGTGCCAGCAACTCGGGACTAGCGGGAGTCCGTGAGCAGTTCTTC. Translation gives CASNSGLAGVREQFF.

This chain uses TRBV29-1 with TRBJ2-3; 10 bases agree with TRBD1. Germline lookup yields CDR1 SQVTM and CDR2 ANQGSEA. This CDR3 spans 14 amino acids. CDR3 amino acids: CSVSGTGASDEQYF. The CDR3 DNA reads as TGCAGTGTTTCCGGGACAGGGGCGTCAGATGAGCAGTATTTT.

Details on this clonotype: One junction end disagrees with the germline gene, perhaps due to a read error. CDR3 sequence reads: CARSLEARVNAGELFF. The CDR3 DNA follows: TGCGCCCGCAGCTTGGAGGCGCGAGTTAACGCCGGGGAGCTGTTTTTT. The chain employs TRBV5-1 and TRBJ2-2, with TRBD2 as a possible D gene (5 bases). This CDR3 has 16 amino acids. The germline V gene encodes CDR1 SGHRS and CDR2 YFSETQ.

For this clonotype: The conserved final phenylalanine or tryptophan is absent from the CDR3, which likely points to a read error. The gene calls are TRBV11-1 and TRBJ2-7; TRBD1 matches 9 bases. CDR1 and CDR2 (germline): SGHAT, FQDESV (reference sequence). The CDR3 spans 16 residues. CDR3 coding DNA: TGTGCCAGCACCTCCGGTCCGGGACAGGGTTCCTTCGAGCAGTACTCC. Amino acids: CASTSGPGQGSFEQYS.

Worth noting for this clonotype: A read error is possible here, since a much larger clone lies one base away. CDR3 coding DNA: TGTGCCAGCAGCCCCTCAGAGTGGGGCAATCAGCCCCAGCATTTT. This translates into CASSPSEWGNQPQHF. The rearrangement uses TRBV6-6 and TRBJ1-5; no reliable D call. CDR3 size: 15 residues. CDR1 is MNHNY, CDR2 SVGAGI, per germline (reference sequence). V was trimmed by 6 bases and J by 2 bases, leaving 14 bases between them.

This clonotype has a count of ten or more. The CDR3 spells CASSHVLGYEQYF. The CDR3 coding sequence is TGTGCCAGCAGCCATGTCCTTGGCTACGAGCAGTACTTC. The chain has TRBV4-2 and TRBJ2-7; no reliable D call. The V gene lost 3 bases and the J gene lost 3 bases, with 9 bases spanning the gap. CDR1 and CDR2 (germline): LGHNA, YNFKEQ. CDR3 length equals 13 residues.

This clonotype has more than one count but fewer than ten. This sequence may be a read error, since a much larger clone differs from it by one base. This chain joins TRBV6-1 and TRBJ2-2; 10 bases map to TRBD1. The germline V gene has CDR1 MNHNS and CDR2 SASEGT. The CDR3 sequence is 16 residues long. The CDR3 DNA reads as TGTGCCAGCAGTGAAGCTCCGGGACAGGGGACCGGGGAGCTGTATTTT. Protein: CASSEAPGQGTGELYF.

The chain has TRBV5-1 and TRBJ2-2; tentatively, D is TRBD1 or TRBD2 (5 bases each). This CDR3 has 16 amino acids. CDR1 and CDR2 from the germline V gene are SGHRS and YFSETQ. V lost 5 bases to trimming and J lost 3 bases, with 17 bases between them. CDR3 loop: CASSLSPSRDTGELFF. The CDR3, as DNA: TGCGCCAGCAGTTTGAGTCCTAGCAGGGACACCGGGGAGCTGTTTTTT. The whole variable domain, filled in from reference TRBV5-1 and TRBJ2-2, reads KAGVTQTPRYLIKTRGQQVTLSCSPISGHRSVSWYQQTPGQGLQFLFEYFSETQRNKGNFPGRFSGRQFSNSRSEMNVSTLELGDSALYLCASSLSPSRDTGELFFGEGSRLTVL.

A note on this clonotype: A junction boundary mismatches the germline segment, possibly from a read error. V gene TRBV29-1 combines with J gene TRBJ1-5, with 8 bases that match TRBD1. The J call may be faulty, since TRBJ2-3 better matches the DNA end. CDR1 and CDR2 (germline): SQVTM, ANQGSEA. The CDR3 extends over 13 amino acids. CDR3 protein: CGVESGGNQRQYF. The CDR3 coding sequence is TGCGGCGTTGAATCAGGGGGCAATCAGCGCCAGTATTTT.

Note on this clonotype: At one end the junction does not follow the germline gene, possibly because of a read error. The chain carries TRBV6-1 and TRBJ2-2, with D perhaps matching TRBD1 (6 bases). CDR3 size: 18 residues. CDR1 and CDR2 (germline): MNHNS, SASEGT. DNA of the CDR3: TGTGCCAACAGTGAAGCGCTTCTAGGGGGAGCGAACACCGGTGAGCTATTTTTT. Residues: CANSEALLGGANTGELFF.

The chain combines TRBV29-1 with TRBJ1-1; D possibly corresponds to TRBD1 (5 bases). CDR3 length equals 11 residues. Germline V gene data show CDR1 as SQVTM and CDR2 as ANQGSEA. DNA of the CDR3: TGCAGTGCTGGACATAACACTGAAGCTTTCTTT. Translating gives CSAGHNTEAFF.

This clonotype showed up just a few times. In DNA form, the CDR3 reads TGTGCCATCAGTGGGTCGGGGATGCACGAGCAGTACTTC. Translated: CAISGSGMHEQYF. The chain employs TRBV10-3 and TRBJ2-7, with D maybe TRBD2 (5 bases). Germline lookup yields CDR1 ENHRY and CDR2 SYGVKD. This CDR3 is 13 amino acids long. V was pared by 4 bases and J by 5 bases, with 12 bases between.

On this clonotype itself: The junction departs from germline at one end; a sequencing error may be responsible. The V and J genes are TRBV24-1 and TRBJ2-3; 7 nucleotides line up with TRBD2. In germline, CDR1 is KGHDR, CDR2 SFDVKD. CDR3 length: 16 amino acids. In DNA form, the CDR3 reads TGTGCCACCAGTGGGACGGGAACGACTAGCACAGATACGCAATATTTT. Translation: CATSGTGTTSTDTQYF.

This clonotype was found once. An end of the junction does not agree with germline; a read error may underlie this. This chain connects TRBV11-3 to TRBJ2-1; 9 positions match TRBD2. CDR3 length: 14 amino acids. Per germline, CDR1 SGHNT and CDR2 YENEEA. For the CDR3, the DNA is TGTGCGAGCAGCCCGAGATTAGCGGGAGTGCTGCAGTTCTTC. It codes for CASSPRLAGVLQFF.

To note about this clonotype: A read error may be the cause here, since a much bigger clone is one base away. This chain links TRBV30 with TRBJ2-1, with TRBD2 as a possible D gene (6 bases). Trimming took off 2 bases at V and 3 bases at J, with 17 bases between the two ends. This CDR3 region has 16 residues. Looked up from germline, CDR1 is GTSNPN and CDR2 is SVGIG (reference sequence). In DNA form, the CDR3 reads TGTGCCTGGAGTCGACTAGGAGGTAGGGTCTACAATGAGCAGTTCTTC. Amino acids: CAWSRLGGRVYNEQFF.

Points on this clonotype: The junction differs from germline at one of its ends, possibly a read error. The rearrangement joins TRBV29-1 to TRBJ2-3; the D gene could be TRBD1 or TRBD2 (5 bases each). The CDR3 totals 13 residues. Germline-derived CDR1 and CDR2 are SQVTM and ANQGSEA. This CDR3 is CNVASFQGDTEYF. In nucleotides, the CDR3 is TGCAACGTTGCAAGCTTTCAGGGAGATACGGAGTATTTT.

As to this clonotype: Germline is not matched at one junction end, which may reflect a read error. This sequence joins TRBV4-3 and TRBJ1-2; 8 positions agree with TRBD1. The CDR3 length is 17 residues. Per the germline V gene, CDR1 is LGHNA and CDR2 is YSLEER. CDR3 nucleotides: TGCGTCAGCAACCAGGATTATAGACAGGGGCGGATCTATGGCTACACCTTC. Amino acid sequence: CVSNQDYRQGRIYGYTF.

This clonotype was observed many times. This chain uses TRBV24-1 with TRBJ1-5, with 8 positions matching TRBD1. CDR3 length: 14 residues. Germline CDR1 and CDR2: KGHDR and SFDVKD. V was pared by 7 bases and J by 4 bases, with 5 bases of the junction left unmatched. CDR3 amino acids: CATSRQGLNQPQHF. The CDR3 nucleotides read TGTGCCACCAGCCGACAGGGGTTAAATCAGCCCCAGCATTTT.

This clonotype was detected ten times or more. V gene TRBV6-2 or TRBV6-3 combines with J gene TRBJ1-2; D remains unclear. This CDR3 has 12 amino acids. With 10 bases removed from V and 8 bases from J, the gap between germline ends came to 17 bases. The V gene's germline CDR1 is MNHEY and CDR2 SVGEGT. The CDR3 is CATRIWEGGYTF. The CDR3 DNA sequence: TGTGCCACCAGAATATGGGAAGGCGGCTACACCTTC.

This chain joins TRBV2 and TRBJ2-1; TRBD2 matches 7 bases. In germline, CDR1 is SNHLY, CDR2 FYNNEI. This CDR3 comprises 14 residues. The J segment lost 1 base and the V segment lost 9 bases, leaving 6 bases of the junction unmatched. For the CDR3, the DNA is TGTGCCAGGAATACTAGCGAGTCCTACAATGAGCAGTTCTTC. Amino acid sequence: CARNTSESYNEQFF.

This clonotype was counted once. CDR3 in DNA: TGTGCCAGCAGAGAAAGGTTGGAGACGGAGGGGTACGAGCAGTACTTC. Translating it yields CASRERLETEGYEQYF. V is TRBV6-1 and J is TRBJ2-7; D perhaps matches TRBD2 (6 bases). The CDR3 is made up of 16 amino acids. The V gene lost 6 bases and the J gene lost 4 bases, with 22 bases spanning the gap. Germline V gene data show CDR1 as MNHNS and CDR2 as SASEGT.

Notes on this clonotype: An end of the junction differs from the germline gene, which may be a read error. This sequence joins TRBV11-2 and TRBJ1-5; TRBD1 matches at 7 bases. The CDR3 spans 16 residues. CDR1 SGHAT and CDR2 FQNNGV come from the germline V gene. The CDR3 DNA reads as TGTGCCAGCAGGCTAAAAGGGGGACAGACGAATCAGACCCAGCATTTT. Translation gives CASRLKGGQTNQTQHF. The full variable domain, its missing parts supplied by reference TRBV11-2 and TRBJ1-5, is EAGVAQSPRYKIIEKRQSVAFWCNPISGHATLYWYQQILGQGPKLLIQFQNNGVVDDSQLPKDRFSAERLKGVDSTLKIQPAKLEDSAVYLCASRLKGGQTNQTQHFGDGTRLSIL.

The rearrangement joins TRBV29-1 to TRBJ2-3; perhaps D is TRBD1 or TRBD2 (6 bases each). CDR1 is SQVTM and CDR2 is ANQGSEA in the germline V gene. The ends were cut back, 0 bases at V and 14 bases at J, with 15 bases in the middle. The CDR3 sequence is 12 residues long. The CDR3 sequence: CSVEDDAGQSYF. CDR3 DNA: TGCAGCGTTGAAGACGATGCGGGACAATCGTATTTT.

Concerning this clonotype: At one boundary the junction diverges from the germline segment, which might be a read error. The chain has TRBV6-1 and TRBJ1-1; tentative D call: TRBD1 (5 bases). The length of the CDR3 is 13 residues. CDR1 is MNHNS and CDR2 is SASEGT in the germline V gene. The CDR3 bases are TGTGTCAGCTCACGGGAGCGGGGCACTGAGGCTATCTTT. As protein: CVSSRERGTEAIF.